This record concerns one TCR beta chain sequence. The antigen remains undetermined. The sample comes from a study of T cell responses to AZD1222 COVID-19 vaccine. The germline CDR1 and CDR2 sequences are ENHRY and SYGVKD. The length of the CDR3 is 14 residues. Unmatched junction bases numbered 4, after V lost 4 bases and J lost 5 bases. Points from the study as a whole: Only five or six individuals given AZD1222 were seropositive at baseline. It should be noted that donors were predominantly white British and more often female, and clonal diversity was possibly underestimated.

Using immunoSEQ multiplex PCR, the repertoire was profiled, and TCRdb retains in-frame clones only, with some absent. This sample has more than 150,000 clones, with 85% to 90% found just once. This chain joins TRBV10-3 and TRBJ2-7; 11 nucleotides align to TRBD1. This clonotype was sampled from an adult who received the AZD1222 COVID-19 vaccine. The sequenced sample was peripheral blood, obtained 28 days after the second AZD1222 dose. This chain's CDR3 is CAISGTGGKDEQYF. As DNA, the CDR3 is TGTGCCATCAGTGGGACAGGGGGCAAGGACGAGCAGTACTTC.